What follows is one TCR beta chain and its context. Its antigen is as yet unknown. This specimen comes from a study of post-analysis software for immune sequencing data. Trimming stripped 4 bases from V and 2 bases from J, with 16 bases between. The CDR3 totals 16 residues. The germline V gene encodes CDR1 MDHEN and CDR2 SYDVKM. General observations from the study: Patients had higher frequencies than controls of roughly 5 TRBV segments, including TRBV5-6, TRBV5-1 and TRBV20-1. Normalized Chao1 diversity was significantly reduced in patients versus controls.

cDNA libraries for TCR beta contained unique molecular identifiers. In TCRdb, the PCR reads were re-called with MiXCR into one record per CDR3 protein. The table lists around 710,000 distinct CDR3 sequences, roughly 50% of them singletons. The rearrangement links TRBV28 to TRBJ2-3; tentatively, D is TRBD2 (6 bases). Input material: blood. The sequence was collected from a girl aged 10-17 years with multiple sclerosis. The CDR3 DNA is TGTGCCAGCAGTTCACTAGCCCAGTCACCCACAGATACGCAGTATTTT. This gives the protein CASSSLAQSPTDTQYF.